One sample yielded the 14 T cell receptor beta chains listed below, sequenced in a study of CD4 and CD8 cells across lung adenocarcinoma regions. A single record per CDR3 protein comes from TCRdb applying MiXCR to the PCR reads. The table lists about 12,000 distinct CDR3 sequences, around half of them singletons. The sequencing input was CD8+ T cells from the margin of a lung tumor. The receptors derive from a female donor with lung adenocarcinoma. The CD4 and CD8 labels of this study may be unreliable.

This clonotype was observed at least ten times. This could be a read error, since a much larger clone is one nucleotide away. This rearrangement joins TRBV10-2 to TRBJ2-1, with 10 bases that match TRBD2. Judging by the DNA end, TRBJ2-7 fits better; the J call may be wrong. There are 15 residues in the CDR3. The germline gives CDR1 WSHSY, CDR2 SAAADI. The CDR3 loop reads CASSVSSGSVNEQYF. DNA of the CDR3: TGCGCCAGCAGTGTATCTAGCGGGAGTGTCAATGAGCAGTACTTC.

Concerning this clonotype itself: Relative to the germline gene, one junction end is altered; a read error may explain this. V usage is TRBV25-1 and J usage is TRBJ2-1, with D maybe TRBD1 (6 bases). The length of the CDR3 is 17 residues. From germline, CDR1 is MGHDK and CDR2 SYGVNS. The CDR3 here is CASSPLGQSSSYGEQFF. The CDR3 DNA reads TGTGCCAGCAGTCCCCTCGGACAGTCCTCCTCCTACGGGGAGCAGTTTTTC.

This clonotype was recorded a few times. The CDR3 DNA is TGTGCCAGCAGTTCAAGATTAAGCTCCTACGAGCAGTACTTC. Translating it yields CASSSRLSSYEQYF. V usage is TRBV27 and J usage is TRBJ2-7; D remains ambiguous. V dropped 4 bases and J dropped 0 bases, with 10 bases sitting between them. The germline V gene encodes CDR1 MNHEY and CDR2 SMNVEV (reference sequence). The length of the CDR3 is 14 residues.

The J gene is TRBJ2-1, the V gene TRBV6-2 or TRBV6-3; 9 bases agree with TRBD2. The end of the DNA fits TRBJ2-7 better, so the J call may be wrong. The CDR3 loop spans 15 amino acids. Germline CDR1 MNHEY, CDR2 SVGEGT. In DNA, the CDR3 is TGTGCCAGCACCGGACTAGCGCCGAATTCCTACGAGCAGTACTTC. Encoded protein: CASTGLAPNSYEQYF.

This clonotype has more than one count but fewer than ten. This rearrangement joins TRBV5-5 to TRBJ1-1; TRBD1 is a possible D gene (5 bases). Germline CDR1 reads SGHKS; CDR2 reads YYEKEE (reference sequence). V was cut by 4 bases and J by 7 bases, with 14 bases left in between. The CDR3 runs to 13 residues. The CDR3 nucleotides read TGTGCCAGCAGCGGGAGACAGTACCTTGAAGCTTTCTTT. Protein sequence: CASSGRQYLEAFF.

The chain carries TRBV27 and TRBJ2-3, with D unclear. The V gene's germline CDR1 is MNHEY and CDR2 SMNVEV (reference sequence). This CDR3 comprises 14 residues. The CDR3 nucleotides read TGTGCGGGCAGTGGGCAGGTTGGCACAGATACGCAGTATTTT. It specifies CAGSGQVGTDTQYF.

This clonotype appeared a few times. Since no conserved phenylalanine or tryptophan closes the CDR3, a read error is the likely cause. The V and J genes are TRBV6-1 and TRBJ2-1; 10 bases map to TRBD1. With 4 bases clipped from V and 13 bases from J, the junction kept 16 bases outside the gene matches. This CDR3 contains 16 residues. CDR1 is MNHNS and CDR2 is SASEGT in the germline V gene. CDR3 region: CASSARGTGERETQFL. The CDR3 DNA follows: TGTGCCAGCAGTGCACGCGGGACAGGGGAGAGAGAGACCCAGTTCTTA.

The chain uses TRBV6-1 and TRBJ2-1; 10 positions agree with TRBD1. The DNA end favors TRBJ2-7, so the J call may be wrong. The CDR3 length is 15 residues. The germline gives CDR1 MNHNS, CDR2 SASEGT. The CDR3 nucleotides are TGTGCCAGCAGAATCACGGGACAGGGGAACAATGAGCAGTACTTC. Amino acid sequence: CASRITGQGNNEQYF.

There are many counts of this clonotype. DNA for the CDR3: TGTGCCAGCAGTGTAGACGGTAGCAATCAGCCCCAGCATTTT. Amino acids: CASSVDGSNQPQHF. The rearrangement uses TRBV6-1 and TRBJ1-5; D not resolved. Germline V lookup: CDR1 MNHNS, CDR2 SASEGT. This CDR3 spans 14 amino acids. V was shortened by 4 bases and J by 0 bases, with 7 bases between the two germline ends.

V usage is TRBV7-2 and J usage is TRBJ2-3; possible D gene TRBD1, 5 bases. This CDR3 is 12 amino acids long. Germline CDR1 reads SGHTA; CDR2 reads FQGNSA. Deletions cut 1 base from V and 11 bases from J, with 10 bases between. The chain's CDR3 is CASSLGGNKQYF. CDR3 DNA: TGTGCCAGCAGCTTAGGGGGCAATAAGCAGTATTTT.

The J gene is TRBJ2-3, the V gene TRBV5-4; 8 nucleotides agree with TRBD2. The CDR3 has 15 amino acids. Per germline, CDR1 SGHNT and CDR2 YYREEE (reference sequence). V lost 5 bases, J lost 1 base, and 6 bases stayed unmatched. The CDR3 here is CASSFPGLGTDTQYF. As DNA, the CDR3 is TGTGCCAGCAGTTTTCCGGGACTAGGCACAGATACGCAGTATTTT.

This clonotype showed up many times. The V and J genes are TRBV6-5 and TRBJ2-1, with 10 positions matching TRBD1. The J call may not be correct, given that the DNA end is closer to TRBJ2-7. CDR1 is MNHEY, CDR2 SVGAGI, per germline. The CDR3 totals 16 residues. The CDR3 region has the DNA TGTGCCAGCAGTTACGAGCATCCGGGACAGGGGCACGAGCAGTACTTC. It yields the protein CASSYEHPGQGHEQYF.

In this sample, this clonotype turned up a few times. This chain links TRBV6-1 with TRBJ2-6; 11 bases are a match to TRBD2. The V and J ends lost 10 bases and 1 base, in that order; junction bases with no gene match: 9. The CDR3 loop spans 17 amino acids. Germline CDR1 reads MNHNS; CDR2 reads SASEGT. In nucleotides, the CDR3 is TGTGCCACCCTAGGTAGCGGGAGGGCTTCTGGGGCCAACGTCCTGACTTTC. Protein product: CATLGSGRASGANVLTF.

This clonotype has a handful of counts. J is TRBJ2-5 and V is TRBV7-7; TRBD2 is a possible D gene (5 bases). Trimming took off 1 base at V and 11 bases at J, with 14 bases between the two ends. This CDR3 spans 13 amino acids. CDR1 and CDR2 from the germline V gene are SSHAT and FNYEAQ (reference sequence). The CDR3 bases are TGTGCCAGCAGCTTAGAGCTAGCAGGTGAGCAGTACTTC. This codes for CASSLELAGEQYF.